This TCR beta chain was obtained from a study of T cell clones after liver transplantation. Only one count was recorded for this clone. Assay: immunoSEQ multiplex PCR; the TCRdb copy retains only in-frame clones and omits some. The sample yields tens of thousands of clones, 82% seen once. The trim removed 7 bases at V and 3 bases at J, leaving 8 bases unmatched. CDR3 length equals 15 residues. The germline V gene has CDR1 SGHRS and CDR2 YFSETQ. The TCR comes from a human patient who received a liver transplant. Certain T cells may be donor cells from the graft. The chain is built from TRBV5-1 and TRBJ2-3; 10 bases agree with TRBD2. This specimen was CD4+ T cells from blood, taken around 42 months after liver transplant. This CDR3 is CASSNLAGVTDTQYF. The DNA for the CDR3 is TGCGCCAGCTCCAACCTAGCGGGAGTAACAGATACGCAGTATTTT.